These 10 T cell receptor beta chains were sequenced from one sample in a study of OX40 agonist ivuxolimab in advanced cancers. The repertoire was sequenced with immunoSEQ multiplex PCR; TCRdb's copy has only in-frame clones and lacks some. The table shows 65,000 to 90,000 clones, with 65% to 90% occurring only once. The input for sequencing was CD4+ or CD8+ T cells sorted from blood, taken in a trial of the OX40 agonist ivuxolimab. All receptors derive from an adult with an advanced solid tumor such as melanoma, head and neck, liver or kidney cancer.

This clone came up once. V and J are TRBV5-6 and TRBJ1-1; 8 nucleotides match TRBD1. The germline CDR1 and CDR2 sequences are SGHDT and YYEEEE. CDR3 size: 15 residues. V gave up 7 bases and J gave up 1 base; unmatched junction bases: 9. The CDR3 coding sequence is TGTGCCAGCGGCAGACAGGGGTCTTGGAACACTGAAGCTTTCTTT. The encoded protein is CASGRQGSWNTEAFF.

The J gene is TRBJ2-3, the V gene TRBV7-9, with 7 bases lining up with TRBD2. J was trimmed by 5 bases and V by 0 bases; bases with no gene match: 5. CDR1 SEHNR and CDR2 FQNEAQ come from the germline V gene (reference sequence). The CDR3 is made up of 15 amino acids. The CDR3 bases are TGTGCCAGCAGCTTAGCGGGGGGGTCCGAAGATACGCAGTATTTT. It translates to CASSLAGGSEDTQYF.

This sequence joins TRBV4-1 and TRBJ1-2; D perhaps matches TRBD1 (5 bases). Trimming removed 7 bases from V and 0 bases from J, with 15 bases in between. Germline V gene lookup returns CDR1 MGHRA and CDR2 YSYEKL. CDR3 length: 15 residues. The DNA of the CDR3 is TGCGCCAGCACTACAATGGGGGGTCCTAACTATGGCTACACCTTC. Encoded protein: CASTTMGGPNYGYTF.

The chain joins TRBV5-1 to TRBJ1-1; D is ambiguous. V was shortened by 0 bases and J by 4 bases, with 10 bases between the two germline ends. This CDR3 comprises 14 residues. In germline, CDR1 is SGHRS, CDR2 YFSETQ. In nucleotides, the CDR3 is TGCGCCAGCAGCTTGGCGGGAGCCGTCACTGAAGCTTTCTTT. Its translation: CASSLAGAVTEAFF.

On this clone itself: This specimen includes other DNA sequences encoding the same CDR3. The chain employs TRBV5-1 and TRBJ1-1; the D is unclear. Germline V gene data show CDR1 as SGHRS and CDR2 as YFSETQ. The CDR3 covers 14 residues. The V gene lost 4 bases and the J gene lost 1 base, with 11 bases spanning the gap. The CDR3 is CASSPDGRNTEAFF. CDR3 nucleotides: TGCGCCAGCAGCCCGGATGGGAGGAACACTGAAGCTTTCTTT.

This sequence joins TRBV30 and TRBJ1-5; maybe TRBD1 (5 bases). Germline V gene lookup returns CDR1 GTSNPN and CDR2 SVGIG (reference sequence). CDR3 size: 14 residues. V shed 1 base and J shed 6 bases, with 13 bases lying between them. The CDR3 sequence is CAWSGGMRGQPQHF. The CDR3 DNA sequence: TGTGCCTGGAGTGGGGGGATGCGCGGTCAGCCCCAGCATTTT.

The rearrangement links TRBV6-1 to TRBJ2-3; D is perhaps TRBD1 or TRBD2 (5 bases each). The CDR3 has 14 residues. CDR1 MNHNS and CDR2 SASEGT come from the germline V gene. Deletions cut 3 bases from V and 3 bases from J, with 10 bases between. Written as DNA, the CDR3 is TGTGCCAGCAGTGAGGGGGAAGAAACAGATACGCAGTATTTT. Amino acid sequence: CASSEGEETDTQYF.

The genes are TRBV28 and TRBJ2-5; D is perhaps TRBD2 (5 bases). With 5 bases removed from V and 7 bases from J, the gap between germline ends came to 14 bases. Germline V gene data show CDR1 as MDHEN and CDR2 as SYDVKM. The CDR3 is 13 amino acids. Here the CDR3 DNA reads TGTGCCAGCAGTCCTACTTTCAGCGGGACCCAGTACTTC. Its translation: CASSPTFSGTQYF.

The V and J genes are TRBV6-5 and TRBJ2-7, with D hard to call. The germline gives CDR1 MNHEY, CDR2 SVGAGI. Trimming removed 5 bases at V and 6 bases at J, with 11 bases between. This CDR3 has 12 residues. The CDR3 coding sequence is TGTGCCAGCAGTCGAGGACGATCCGAGCAGTACTTC. Residues: CASSRGRSEQYF.

This clone was seen once. CDR3 amino acids: CASSLQVASYNEQFF. CDR3 nucleotides: TGTGCCAGCAGCTTGCAGGTCGCCTCCTACAATGAGCAGTTCTTC. The rearrangement links TRBV5-5 to TRBJ2-1; no clear D. This CDR3 is 15 amino acids long. The V end was cut by 1 base, the J end by 0 bases, with 8 bases between. From germline, CDR1 is SGHKS and CDR2 YYEKEE (reference sequence).